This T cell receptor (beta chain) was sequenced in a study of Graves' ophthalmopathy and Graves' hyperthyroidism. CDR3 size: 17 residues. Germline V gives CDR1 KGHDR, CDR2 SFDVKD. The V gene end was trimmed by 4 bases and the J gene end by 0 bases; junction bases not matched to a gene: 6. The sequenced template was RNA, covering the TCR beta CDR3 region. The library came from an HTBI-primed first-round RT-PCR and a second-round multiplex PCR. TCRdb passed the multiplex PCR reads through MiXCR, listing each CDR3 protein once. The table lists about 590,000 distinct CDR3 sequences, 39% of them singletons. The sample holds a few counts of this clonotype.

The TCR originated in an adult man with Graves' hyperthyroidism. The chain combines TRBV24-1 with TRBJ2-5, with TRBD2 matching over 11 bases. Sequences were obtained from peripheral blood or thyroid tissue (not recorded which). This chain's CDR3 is CATSEGRLAGYQETQYF. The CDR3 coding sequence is TGTGCCACCAGTGAGGGAAGACTAGCGGGATACCAAGAGACCCAGTACTTC.